Each of the 9 T cell receptor beta chains below was sequenced from the same sample in a study of CD8+CD57+ T cells in acquired aplastic anemia (dated by TCRdb to 2017 to 2018). Flow cytometry had shown CD8+CD57+ cell expansion in the patients selected for sequencing. Reads for this sample came from an Illumina HiSeq 2000. TCR beta VDJ combination and CDR3 sequence profiling used genomic DNA as the template. The raw public data were reprocessed by TCRdb itself: fastp quality trimming at Q25, MiXCR clonotype calling, in-frame beta chains only. Each entry is one CDR3 protein sequence, shown with its most common DNA and genes. The table for this sample lists some 170,000 distinct CDR3 sequences; about 60% of them were counted only once. About 42% of the sample goes to the ten largest clones. Sequenced sample: sorted CD4+, CD8+, or CD8+CD57+ T cells (not recorded which) from PBMCs. These TCRs come from a human donor with aplastic anemia.

Notes on this clonotype: Since a much larger clone is just one base distant, this may be a read error. The J gene is TRBJ2-3, the V gene TRBV6-6; 8 positions match TRBD1. The CDR3 has 15 amino acids. V gave up 8 bases and J gave up 1 base; unmatched junction bases: 8. Germline assignment: CDR1 MNHNY and CDR2 SVGAGI (reference sequence). The CDR3 DNA reads TGTGCCAGCGGTTCGACCAGGGGGCGCACAGATACGCAGTATTTT. Translation gives CASGSTRGRTDTQYF.

This clonotype was detected many times. The chain carries TRBV4-2 and TRBJ1-1; a weak D match, TRBD1 (5 bases). V was pared by 0 bases and J by 1 base, with 9 bases between. The CDR3 is 15 amino acids. Germline V gives CDR1 LGHNA, CDR2 YNFKEQ. CDR3 DNA sequence: TGTGCCAGCAGCCAAGATTGGGGCGGGAACACTGAAGCTTTCTTT. Protein: CASSQDWGGNTEAFF.

The chain couples TRBV20-1 to TRBJ2-6; D is tentatively TRBD1 or TRBD2 (5 bases each). V lost 1 base and J 4 bases, leaving 11 bases between the germline ends. Germline loops: CDR1 DFQATT, CDR2 SNEGSKA (reference sequence). The CDR3 is 15 residues long. CDR3 nucleotide sequence: TGCAGTGCTAGAGTATGGGGGAAAGGGGCCAACGTCCTGACTTTC. Translation gives CSARVWGKGANVLTF.

The CDR3 DNA follows: TGTGCCAGCAGCTTAAGTCTGGCAGGGGGCACAGATACGCAGTATTTT. This gives the protein CASSLSLAGGTDTQYF. The chain is built from TRBV7-2 and TRBJ2-3, with a possible D match to TRBD1 (6 bases). With 2 bases removed from V and 1 base from J, the gap between germline ends came to 13 bases. Germline V gene sequence: CDR1 SGHTA, CDR2 FQGNSA. The CDR3 is 16 amino acids.

This clonotype was seen repeatedly, ten times or more. This chain uses TRBV2 with TRBJ1-1, with 8 bases fitting TRBD1. Per the germline V gene, CDR1 is SNHLY and CDR2 is FYNNEI. CDR3 length: 16 residues. The DNA for the CDR3 is TGTGCTTGCGCCTATTCTTTACAGGGGGGTGACACTGAAGCTTTCTTT. It yields the protein CACAYSLQGGDTEAFF.

This clonotype turned up a few times. The gene calls are TRBV6-5 and TRBJ2-2; 9 positions match TRBD2. This CDR3 is built from 17 residues. V trimming: 2 bases; J trimming: 2 bases; junction bases outside the gene matches: 6. Germline V CDR1 and CDR2: MNHEY, SVGAGI. CDR3 DNA: TGTGCCAGCAGTTACCGCCCTAGCGGGGTTAACACCGGGGAGCTGTTTTTT. It codes for CASSYRPSGVNTGELFF.

The rearrangement links TRBV10-3 to TRBJ1-3; D call uncertain. This CDR3 has 14 residues. Between the trimmed V and J ends, which lost 8 bases and 1 base, there was a span of 12 bases. Germline CDR1 is ENHRY and CDR2 is SYGVKD. The CDR3 DNA follows: TGTGCCATCCTGGAGTCTCCATCTGGAAACACCATATATTTT. Its protein product is CAILESPSGNTIYF.

This clonotype was detected ten times or more. The chain employs TRBV19 and TRBJ1-5; tentative D call: TRBD1 (5 bases). V was clipped by 9 bases and J by 0 bases, with 12 bases between them. CDR3 length: 14 amino acids. Germline V lookup: CDR1 LNHDA, CDR2 SQIVND (reference sequence). DNA of the CDR3: TGTGCCAGCTCCAATCAGGGTAGCAATCAGCCCCAGCATTTT. Translating it yields CASSNQGSNQPQHF.

J is TRBJ2-7 and V is TRBV5-6; 10 bases fit TRBD1. Germline CDR1 and CDR2: SGHDT and YYEEEE. The J segment lost 5 bases and the V segment lost 4 bases, leaving 6 bases of the junction unmatched. This CDR3 comprises 14 residues. CDR3 in DNA: TGTGCCAGCAGCCTCGGGACAGGGGTAGACGAGCAGTACTTC. It specifies CASSLGTGVDEQYF.